This entry lists 25 T cell receptor beta chains sequenced from one sample in a study of T cell responses to AZD1222 COVID-19 vaccine. Data came from immunoSEQ multiplex PCR; TCRdb stores just in-frame clones and leaves some out. The data show about 180,000 clones, with almost 90% seen just once and around 8% held by the top ten. The starting material was peripheral blood, obtained on day 0 of AZD1222 vaccination. These receptors were obtained from an adult in good health.

This rearrangement joins TRBV12-5 to TRBJ1-1; the D gene is possibly TRBD1 (6 bases). Germline V gene data show CDR1 as LGHNT and CDR2 as FRNRAP. V was clipped by 1 base and J by 1 base, with 13 bases between them. This CDR3 region has 16 residues. The CDR3 sequence: CASGLGKGVGNTEAFF. CDR3 bases: TGTGCTAGTGGTTTGGGCAAGGGGGTAGGGAACACTGAAGCTTTCTTT.

This chain connects TRBV30 to TRBJ1-2, with 7 positions matching TRBD1. The germline gives CDR1 GTSNPN, CDR2 SVGIG (reference sequence). The CDR3 spans 13 residues. The V and J ends lost 4 bases and 8 bases, in that order; junction bases with no gene match: 10. The CDR3 region is CAWTGGNIRGYTF. CDR3 DNA sequence: TGTGCCTGGACAGGGGGGAATATACGGGGCTACACCTTC.

The CDR3 DNA sequence: TGTGCCAGCAGCCTACGTGGACAGGGGGCCGGGGAGCTGTTTTTT. This gives the protein CASSLRGQGAGELFF. The gene calls are TRBV4-2 and TRBJ2-2; TRBD1 matches at 10 bases. Germline lookup yields CDR1 LGHNA and CDR2 YNFKEQ. The CDR3 has 15 residues. V shed 4 bases and J 6 bases; nucleotides not matched to a gene: 5.

In its sample, this clone was seen once. V usage is TRBV30 and J usage is TRBJ1-6; D is unresolved. This CDR3 contains 14 residues. CDR1 and CDR2 from the germline V gene are GTSNPN and SVGIG (reference sequence). V was clipped by 3 bases and J by 2 bases, with 8 bases between them. The CDR3 loop is CAWSWAAYNSPLHF. The CDR3 DNA is TGTGCCTGGAGCTGGGCAGCCTATAATTCACCCCTCCACTTT. The variable domain in full, completed from reference TRBV30 and TRBJ1-6, reads SQTIHQWPATLVQPVGSPLSLECTVEGTSNPNLYWYRQAAGRGLQLLFYSVGIGQISSEVPQNLSASRPQDRQFILSSKKLLLSDSGFYLCAWSWAAYNSPLHFGNGTRLTVT.

The chain employs TRBV11-1 and TRBJ1-1; the D gene is possibly TRBD1 (5 bases). The CDR3 spans 12 residues. From germline, CDR1 is SGHAT and CDR2 FQDESV (reference sequence). Trimming left V 8 bases short and J 8 bases short, with 15 bases between. The CDR3 region has the DNA TGTGCCAGCGGATCTCAGGCAGGGGAAGCTTTCTTT. Encoded protein: CASGSQAGEAFF.

The chain recombines TRBV3-1 (or the pseudogene TRBV3-2) with TRBJ2-7; the D gene is possibly TRBD1 (5 bases). CDR1 is LGHDT and CDR2 is YNNKEL in the germline V gene (reference sequence). The CDR3 is 16 residues long. V lost 4 bases to trimming and J lost 2 bases, with 18 bases between them. The CDR3 sequence: CASSRALEGAPYEQYF. CDR3 nucleotides: TGTGCCAGCAGCCGAGCTCTTGAAGGGGCCCCCTACGAGCAGTACTTC.

The gene calls are TRBV14 and TRBJ2-5; 12 positions match TRBD2. CDR3 length: 17 amino acids. V lost 4 bases and J lost 4; bases outside the gene matches: 10. The V gene's germline CDR1 is SGHDN and CDR2 FVKESK. This CDR3 is CASSPQIGLAGRETQYF. CDR3 bases: TGTGCCAGCAGCCCACAGATCGGACTAGCGGGGAGAGAGACCCAGTACTTC.

The gene calls are TRBV7-2 and TRBJ1-5; D remains ambiguous. V lost 5 bases to trimming and J lost 3 bases, with 8 bases between them. Germline CDR1 is SGHTA and CDR2 is FQGNSA. This CDR3 has 13 residues. This CDR3 is CASSLIDNQPQHF. CDR3 nucleotide sequence: TGTGCCAGCAGCCTAATAGACAATCAGCCCCAGCATTTT.

The rearrangement uses TRBV27 and TRBJ2-1; D is undetermined. The CDR3 runs 12 residues. From germline, CDR1 is MNHEY and CDR2 SMNVEV (reference sequence). Trimming shortened V by 5 bases and J by 5 bases, and 7 bases separated the two germline ends. CDR3 region: CASSPQHNEQFF. The DNA of the CDR3 is TGTGCCAGCAGTCCACAACACAATGAGCAGTTCTTC.

The chain couples TRBV19 to TRBJ2-5; 12 bases line up with TRBD2. CDR1 and CDR2 (germline): LNHDA, SQIVND (reference sequence). Trimming took 5 bases from V and 2 from J; bases not matched to a gene: 3. The CDR3 extends over 15 amino acids. CDR3 loop: CASSRTSGAQETQYF. The CDR3 DNA sequence: TGTGCCAGTAGTCGGACTAGCGGGGCACAAGAGACCCAGTACTTC.

The chain employs TRBV6-5 and TRBJ2-7, with TRBD1 matching over 8 bases. V was pared by 6 bases and J by 1 base, with 5 bases of the junction left unmatched. Per germline, CDR1 MNHEY and CDR2 SVGAGI. The CDR3 contains 14 residues. Here the CDR3 reads CASSPYRGSYEQYF. The CDR3 DNA reads TGTGCCAGCAGCCCCTACAGGGGGTCCTACGAGCAGTACTTC.

This chain links TRBV6-1 with TRBJ1-1; TRBD1 is a possible D gene (5 bases). The CDR3 runs to 14 residues. V dropped 5 bases and J dropped 11 bases, with 21 bases sitting between them. Per the germline V gene, CDR1 is MNHNS and CDR2 is SASEGT. The CDR3 DNA sequence: TGTGCCAGCAGTACCTCAAAGGGGTCCCTGATCGCTTTCTTT. This gives the protein CASSTSKGSLIAFF.

This clone has just one count. The gene calls are TRBV5-1 and TRBJ1-4; 8 bases align to TRBD1. Germline CDR1 and CDR2: SGHRS and YFSETQ. V was clipped by 0 bases and J by 7 bases; unmatched bases: 2. The CDR3 has 14 amino acids. CDR3 sequence (DNA): TGCGCCAGCAGCTTGGGACAGGGGAGTGAAAAACTGTTTTTT. Translation: CASSLGQGSEKLFF. Full variable domain (rest looked up from reference TRBV5-1 and TRBJ1-4): KAGVTQTPRYLIKTRGQQVTLSCSPISGHRSVSWYQQTPGQGLQFLFEYFSETQRNKGNFPGRFSGRQFSNSRSEMNVSTLELGDSALYLCASSLGQGSEKLFFGSGTQLSVL.

The rearrangement links TRBV5-1 to TRBJ2-7; 8 bases line up with TRBD1. Looked up from germline, CDR1 is SGHRS and CDR2 is YFSETQ. This CDR3 is 15 amino acids long. J lost 7 bases, V lost 2 bases, and 11 bases had no gene match. In DNA, the CDR3 is TGCGCCAGCAGCTTTGACAGGGGAGCGTCTAGGGAGCAGTACTTC. Residues: CASSFDRGASREQYF.

The V call is TRBV19, the J call TRBJ1-3; D gene unclear. The CDR3 has 13 amino acids. Trimming took 0 bases from V and 0 from J, leaving 0 bases between them. CDR1 and CDR2 from the germline V gene are LNHDA and SQIVND (reference sequence). CDR3: CASSIDSGNTIYF. The CDR3 coding sequence is TGTGCCAGTAGTATAGACTCTGGAAACACCATATATTTT.

For this clone: This CDR3 is also generated by other DNA sequences in the sample. The chain carries TRBV27 and TRBJ1-5; the D is unclear. This CDR3 contains 12 residues. Germline CDR1 reads MNHEY; CDR2 reads SMNVEV (reference sequence). V was pared by 5 bases and J by 6 bases, with 8 bases between. CDR3 coding DNA: TGTGCCAGCAGTCTCACGGGTCAGCCCCAGCATTTT. It codes for CASSLTGQPQHF.

The chain uses TRBV2 and TRBJ1-2; D gene uncertain. The CDR3 sequence is 11 residues long. Germline CDR1 reads SNHLY; CDR2 reads FYNNEI. Trimming took off 3 bases at V and 4 bases at J, with 3 bases between the two ends. This CDR3 is CASSDSYGYTF. CDR3 in DNA: TGTGCCAGCAGTGACAGCTATGGCTACACCTTC.

This clone was found once. The chain employs TRBV6-2 or TRBV6-3 and TRBJ1-1; D remains unclear. CDR3 size: 15 residues. V was clipped by 2 bases and J by 1 base, with 11 bases between them. CDR1 MNHEY and CDR2 SVGEGT come from the germline V gene. The CDR3 here is CASSYPALRNTEAFF. For the CDR3, the DNA is TGTGCCAGCAGTTACCCGGCCCTAAGGAACACTGAAGCTTTCTTT.

V usage is TRBV7-6 and J usage is TRBJ2-7; D is uncertain. This CDR3 region has 14 residues. Between the trimmed V and J ends, which lost 1 base and 1 base, there was a span of 8 bases. Germline CDR1 reads SGHVS; CDR2 reads FNYEAQ. The DNA of the CDR3 is TGTGCCAGCAGCTTAGGGTTCGGATCCTACGAGCAGTACTTC. Its translation is CASSLGFGSYEQYF.

The chain employs TRBV6-5 and TRBJ2-7, with 9 nucleotides matching TRBD2. Looked up from germline, CDR1 is MNHEY and CDR2 is SVGAGI. The CDR3 loop spans 14 amino acids. V shed 6 bases, J shed 6 bases, and the junction held 9 bases outside the gene matches. CDR3 region: CASSYGLAGSEQYF. CDR3 bases: TGTGCCAGCAGCTACGGGCTAGCGGGGTCCGAGCAGTACTTC.

The rearrangement links TRBV5-1 to TRBJ2-2; 8 positions agree with TRBD1. V was pared by 3 bases and J by 6 bases, with 10 bases of the junction left unmatched. Germline lookup yields CDR1 SGHRS and CDR2 YFSETQ. The length of the CDR3 is 16 residues. Here the CDR3 DNA reads TGCGCCAGCAGCTACCTGTCAGGGGGCGCCGCCGGGGAGCTGTTTTTT. It encodes CASSYLSGGAAGELFF.

J is TRBJ1-2 and V is TRBV12-3 or TRBV12-4; no firm D call. V was cut by 6 bases and J by 0 bases, with 8 bases left in between. The length of the CDR3 is 13 residues. Here the CDR3 reads CASSLTTNYGYTF. Here the CDR3 DNA reads TGTGCCAGCAGCCTGACAACTAACTATGGCTACACCTTC.

The rearrangement links TRBV30 to TRBJ1-2, with TRBD1 matching over 7 bases. Per germline, CDR1 GTSNPN and CDR2 SVGIG (reference sequence). Germline trimming cut 5 bases from V and 0 bases from J; bases unmatched to any gene: 12. The CDR3 loop spans 16 amino acids. The CDR3 DNA follows: TGTGCCTGGCCCCCCCCGGACAGGAGAGCTAACTATGGCTACACCTTC. It encodes CAWPPPDRRANYGYTF.

V gene TRBV6-2 or TRBV6-3 combines with J gene TRBJ1-5, with a possible D match to TRBD1 (6 bases). This CDR3 contains 13 residues. Germline V lookup: CDR1 MNHEY, CDR2 SVGEGT. V lost 4 bases and J lost 7, with 11 bases in between. The CDR3 is CASSSGVRQPQHF. CDR3 DNA sequence: TGTGCCAGCAGTTCAGGGGTTAGGCAGCCCCAGCATTTT.

The chain uses TRBV9 and TRBJ2-3, with D perhaps given as TRBD1 or TRBD2 (6 bases each). CDR1 is SGDLS, CDR2 YYNGEE, per germline. The CDR3 is 12 amino acids. The ends were cut back, 4 bases at V and 8 bases at J, with 11 bases in the middle. DNA of the CDR3: TGTGCCAGCAGCAAGAAGGGGGGTACGCAGTATTTT. Amino acids: CASSKKGGTQYF.